The entry that follows covers one T cell receptor (beta chain) sequence. This entry belongs to a study of blood T cell repertoires in COVID-19. Overall study context: PBMCs, B-cell-depleted T cells, or T cells provided the cDNA or gDNA that made up the material.

Per the original methods: Researchers report that nucleated cell counts were estimated from reference gene primer amplification. The protocol was immunoSEQ multiplex PCR, while the TCRdb copy is restricted to in-frame clones and leaves out a portion. Clone size and the V and J calls come from that table; the DNA yielded D and trimming. Of nearly 95,000 clones in the sample, roughly 88% were seen once. The CDR3 is 15 residues long. The germline CDR1 and CDR2 sequences are MNHNY and SVGAGI (reference sequence). Trimming took 0 bases from V and 10 from J; bases not matched to a gene: 4. This chain connects TRBV6-6 to TRBJ1-6; the match to TRBD1 covers 9 bases. The clonotype was recovered from a human donor with active COVID-19. The donor label of this sample is uncertain. The sample consisted of peripheral blood. For the CDR3, the DNA is TGTGCCAGCAGTTACTCCGGGACAGGGAACTCACCCCTCCACTTT. It translates to CASSYSGTGNSPLHF.